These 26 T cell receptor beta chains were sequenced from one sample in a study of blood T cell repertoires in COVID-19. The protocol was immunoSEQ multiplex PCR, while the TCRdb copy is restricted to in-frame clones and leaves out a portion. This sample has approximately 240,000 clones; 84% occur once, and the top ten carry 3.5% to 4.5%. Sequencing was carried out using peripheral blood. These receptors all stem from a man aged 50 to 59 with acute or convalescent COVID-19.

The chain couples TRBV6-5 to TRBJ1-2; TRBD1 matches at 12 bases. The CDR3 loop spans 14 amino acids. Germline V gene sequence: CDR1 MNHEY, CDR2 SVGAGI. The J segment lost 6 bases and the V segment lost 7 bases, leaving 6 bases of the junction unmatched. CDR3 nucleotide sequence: TGTGCCAGCACCGAAGGGACAGGGGGCGATGGCTACACCTTC. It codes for CASTEGTGGDGYTF.

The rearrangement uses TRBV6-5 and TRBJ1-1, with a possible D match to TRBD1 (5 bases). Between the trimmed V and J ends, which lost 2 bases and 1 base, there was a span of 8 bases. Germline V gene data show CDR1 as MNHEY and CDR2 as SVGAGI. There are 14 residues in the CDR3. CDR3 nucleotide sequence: TGTGCCAGCAGTTACGACACAGGGAACACTGAAGCTTTCTTT. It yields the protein CASSYDTGNTEAFF.

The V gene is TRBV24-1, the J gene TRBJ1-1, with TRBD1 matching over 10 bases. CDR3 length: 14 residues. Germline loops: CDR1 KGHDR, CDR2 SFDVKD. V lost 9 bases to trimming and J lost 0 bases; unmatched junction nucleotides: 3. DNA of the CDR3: TGTGCCACCGAGACAGGGGGCCTGAACACTGAAGCTTTCTTT. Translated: CATETGGLNTEAFF.

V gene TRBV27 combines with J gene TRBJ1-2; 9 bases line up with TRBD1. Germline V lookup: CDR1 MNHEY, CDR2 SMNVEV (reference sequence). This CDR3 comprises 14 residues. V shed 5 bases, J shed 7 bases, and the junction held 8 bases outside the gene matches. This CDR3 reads CASSPRTGAGGYTF. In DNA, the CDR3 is TGTGCCAGCAGTCCACGGACAGGGGCGGGTGGCTACACCTTC.

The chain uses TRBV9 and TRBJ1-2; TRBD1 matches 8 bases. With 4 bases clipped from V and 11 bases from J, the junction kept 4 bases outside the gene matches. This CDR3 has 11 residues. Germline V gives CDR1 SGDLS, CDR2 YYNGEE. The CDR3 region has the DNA TGTGCCAGCAGCACGGACAGGGAGTACACCTTC. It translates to CASSTDREYTF. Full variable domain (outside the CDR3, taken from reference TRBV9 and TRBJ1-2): DSGVTQTPKHLITATGQRVTLRCSPRSGDLSVYWYQQSLDQGLQFLIQYYNGEERAKGNILERFSAQQFPDLHSELNLSSLELGDSALYFCASSTDREYTFGSGTRLTVV.

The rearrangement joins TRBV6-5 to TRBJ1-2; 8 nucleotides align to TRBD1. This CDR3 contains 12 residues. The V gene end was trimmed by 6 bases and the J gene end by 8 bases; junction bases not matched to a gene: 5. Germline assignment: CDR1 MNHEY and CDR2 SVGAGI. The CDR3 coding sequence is TGTGCCAGCAGGATTGACAGGGGCGGCTACACCTTC. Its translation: CASRIDRGGYTF.

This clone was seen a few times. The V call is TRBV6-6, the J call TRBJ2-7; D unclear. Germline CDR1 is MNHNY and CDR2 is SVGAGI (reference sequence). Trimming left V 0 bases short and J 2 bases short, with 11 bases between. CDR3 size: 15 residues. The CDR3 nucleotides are TGTGCCAGCAGTTACTCGAATCCTAGAACCTACGAGCAGTACTTC. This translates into CASSYSNPRTYEQYF.

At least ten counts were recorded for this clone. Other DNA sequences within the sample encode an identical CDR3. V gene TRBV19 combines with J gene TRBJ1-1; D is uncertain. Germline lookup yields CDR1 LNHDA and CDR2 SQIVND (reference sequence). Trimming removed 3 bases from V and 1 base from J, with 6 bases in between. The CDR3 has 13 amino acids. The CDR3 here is CASSIGGNTEAFF. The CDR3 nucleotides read TGTGCCAGTAGTATTGGCGGGAACACTGAAGCTTTCTTT.

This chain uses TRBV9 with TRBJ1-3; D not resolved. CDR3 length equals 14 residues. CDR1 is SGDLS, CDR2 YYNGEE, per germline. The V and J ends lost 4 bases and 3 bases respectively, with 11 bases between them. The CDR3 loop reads CASSPEGNGNTIYF. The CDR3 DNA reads TGTGCCAGCAGCCCTGAGGGCAATGGAAACACCATATATTTT.

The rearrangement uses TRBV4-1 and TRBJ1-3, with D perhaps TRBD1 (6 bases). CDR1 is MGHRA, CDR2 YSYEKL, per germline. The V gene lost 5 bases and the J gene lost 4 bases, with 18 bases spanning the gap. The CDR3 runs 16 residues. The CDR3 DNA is TGCGCCAGCAGCGTCACGTGGACAGTATACGGAAACACCATATATTTT. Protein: CASSVTWTVYGNTIYF.

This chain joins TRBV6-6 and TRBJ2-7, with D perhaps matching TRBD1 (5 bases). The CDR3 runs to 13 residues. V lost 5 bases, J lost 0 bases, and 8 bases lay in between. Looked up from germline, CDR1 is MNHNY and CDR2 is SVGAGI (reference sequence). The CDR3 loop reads CASSPDSSYEQYF. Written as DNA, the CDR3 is TGTGCCAGCAGTCCCGACAGCTCCTACGAGCAGTACTTC.

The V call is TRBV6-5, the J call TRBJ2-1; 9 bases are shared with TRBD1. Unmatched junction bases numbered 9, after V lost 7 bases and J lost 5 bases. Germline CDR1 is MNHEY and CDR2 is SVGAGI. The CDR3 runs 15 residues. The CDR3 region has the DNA TGTGCCAGCAAGAGGAACAGGGGGCCGGACAATGAGCAGTTCTTC. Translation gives CASKRNRGPDNEQFF.

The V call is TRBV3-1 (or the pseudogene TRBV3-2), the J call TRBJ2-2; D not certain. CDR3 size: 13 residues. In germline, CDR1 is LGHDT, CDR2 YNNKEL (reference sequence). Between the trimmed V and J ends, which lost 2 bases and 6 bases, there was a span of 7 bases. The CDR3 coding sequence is TGTGCCAGCAGCCAACTAGACTCCGGGGAGCTGTTTTTT. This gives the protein CASSQLDSGELFF.

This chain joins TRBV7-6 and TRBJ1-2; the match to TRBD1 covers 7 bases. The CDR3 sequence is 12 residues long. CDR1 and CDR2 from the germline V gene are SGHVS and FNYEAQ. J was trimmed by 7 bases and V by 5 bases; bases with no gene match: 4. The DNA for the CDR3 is TGTGCCAGCAGCCCAGACAGGGTTGGCTACACCTTC. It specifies CASSPDRVGYTF.

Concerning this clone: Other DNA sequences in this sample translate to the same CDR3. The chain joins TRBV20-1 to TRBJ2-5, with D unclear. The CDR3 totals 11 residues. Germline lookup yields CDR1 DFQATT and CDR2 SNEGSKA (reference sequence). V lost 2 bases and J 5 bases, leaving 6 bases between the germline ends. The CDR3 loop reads CSARPLETQYF. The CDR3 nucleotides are TGCAGTGCTAGACCCCTGGAGACCCAGTACTTC.

CDR3 DNA sequence: TGCGCCAGCAGCCTCCCGGGAACTCAAGAGACCCAGTACTTC. This gives the protein CASSLPGTQETQYF. V usage is TRBV4-1 and J usage is TRBJ2-5, with D possibly TRBD2 on 5 matching bases. CDR1 is MGHRA and CDR2 is YSYEKL in the germline V gene. CDR3 length equals 14 residues. V dropped 4 bases and J dropped 2 bases, with 11 bases sitting between them.

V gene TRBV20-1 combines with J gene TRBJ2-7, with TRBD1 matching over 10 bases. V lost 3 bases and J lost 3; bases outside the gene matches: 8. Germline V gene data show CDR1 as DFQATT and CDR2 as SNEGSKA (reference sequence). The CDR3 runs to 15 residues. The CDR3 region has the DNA TGCAGTGCTAGTGGGCCGGGACAGGGGATCTACGAGCAGTACTTC. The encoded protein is CSASGPGQGIYEQYF.

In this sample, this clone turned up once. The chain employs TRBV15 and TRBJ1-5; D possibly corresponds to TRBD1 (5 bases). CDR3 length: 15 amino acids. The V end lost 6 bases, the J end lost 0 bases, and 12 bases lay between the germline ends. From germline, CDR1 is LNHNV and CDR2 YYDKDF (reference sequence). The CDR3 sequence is CATSPDRNSNQPQHF. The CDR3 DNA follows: TGTGCCACCAGTCCCGACAGAAATAGCAATCAGCCCCAGCATTTT. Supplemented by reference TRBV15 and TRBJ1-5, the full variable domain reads DAMVIQNPRYQVTQFGKPVTLSCSQTLNHNVMYWYQQKSSQAPKLLFHYYDKDFNNEADTPDNFQSRRPNTSFCFLDIRSPGLGDTAMYLCATSPDRNSNQPQHFGDGTRLSIL.

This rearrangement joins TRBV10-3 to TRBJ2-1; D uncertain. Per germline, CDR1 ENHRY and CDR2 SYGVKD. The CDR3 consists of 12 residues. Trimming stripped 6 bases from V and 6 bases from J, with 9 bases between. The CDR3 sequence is CAIRSYSNEQFF. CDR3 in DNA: TGTGCCATCAGGAGTTATAGCAATGAGCAGTTCTTC.

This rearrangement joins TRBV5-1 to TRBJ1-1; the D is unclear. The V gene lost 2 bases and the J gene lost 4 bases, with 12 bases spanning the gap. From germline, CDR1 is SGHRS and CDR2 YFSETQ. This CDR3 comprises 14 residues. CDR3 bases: TGCGCCAGCAGCTTCCTTCAGGAGGGCACTGAAGCTTTCTTT. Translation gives CASSFLQEGTEAFF.

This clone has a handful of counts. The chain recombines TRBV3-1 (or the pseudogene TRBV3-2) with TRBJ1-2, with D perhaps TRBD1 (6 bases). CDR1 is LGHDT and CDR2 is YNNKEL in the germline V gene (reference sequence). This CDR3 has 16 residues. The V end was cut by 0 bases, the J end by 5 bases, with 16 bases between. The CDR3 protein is CASSQEGRGARYGYTF. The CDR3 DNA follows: TGTGCCAGCAGCCAAGAAGGGCGGGGGGCGCGATATGGCTACACCTTC.

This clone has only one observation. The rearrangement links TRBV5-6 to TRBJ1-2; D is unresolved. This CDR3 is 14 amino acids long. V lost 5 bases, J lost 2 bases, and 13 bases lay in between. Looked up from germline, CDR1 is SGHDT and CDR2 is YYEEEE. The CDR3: CASSPLTVNYGYTF. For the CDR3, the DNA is TGTGCCAGCAGTCCTCTTACTGTGAACTATGGCTACACCTTC.

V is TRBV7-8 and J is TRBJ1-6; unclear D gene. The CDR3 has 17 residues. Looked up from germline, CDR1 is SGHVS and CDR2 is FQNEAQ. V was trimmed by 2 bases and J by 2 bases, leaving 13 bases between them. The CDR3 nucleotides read TGTGCCAGCAGCTTATACCCCCTGGGCACCTATAATTCACCCCTCCACTTT. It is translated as CASSLYPLGTYNSPLHF.

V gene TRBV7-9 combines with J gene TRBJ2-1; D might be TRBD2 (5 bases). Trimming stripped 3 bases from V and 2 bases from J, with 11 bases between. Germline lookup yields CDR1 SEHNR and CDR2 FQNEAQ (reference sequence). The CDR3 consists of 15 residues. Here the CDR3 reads CASSFGEGTYNEQFF. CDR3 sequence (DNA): TGTGCCAGCAGCTTTGGAGAGGGCACCTACAATGAGCAGTTCTTC.

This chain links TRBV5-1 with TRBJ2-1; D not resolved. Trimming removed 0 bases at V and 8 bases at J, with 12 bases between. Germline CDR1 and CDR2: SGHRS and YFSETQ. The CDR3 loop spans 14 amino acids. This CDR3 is CASSLGVSSDEQFF. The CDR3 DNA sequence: TGCGCCAGCAGCTTGGGGGTTTCGAGCGATGAGCAGTTCTTC.

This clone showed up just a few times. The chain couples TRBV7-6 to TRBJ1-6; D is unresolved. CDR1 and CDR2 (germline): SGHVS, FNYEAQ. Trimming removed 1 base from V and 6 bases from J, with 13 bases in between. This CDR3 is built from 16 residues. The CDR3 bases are TGTGCCAGCAGCTTAGGGCAGCGGGAGATTAATTCACCCCTCCACTTT. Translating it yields CASSLGQREINSPLHF.